This TCR beta chain appears in the sequencing data of a study of T cell repertoires in cytomegalovirus infection. As for the study in general: An indication of both CMV infection and matching HLA type came from public TCR beta signatures.

CDR1 is LNHNV and CDR2 is YYDKDF in the germline V gene (reference sequence). Trimming left V 5 bases short and J 4 bases short, with 11 bases between. The CDR3 has 13 residues. Study-wide results and caveats: Adding up the frequency of public TCR beta families identified people who carried CMV plus the relevant HLA.

TCRdb ran MiXCR on the reads and lists one entry per CDR3 protein. The table shows some 43,000 distinct CDR3 sequences, with 20% to 25% occurring only once. This clonotype was observed a few times. The antigen is unknown. The chain couples TRBV15 to TRBJ1-1; no definite D call. The TCR sequence derives from a human donor in good health (CMV status not recorded). Some clones in this sample may be carry-over from other donors' samples. This sample comprised CD8+ T cells from cultured PBMCs, obtained from culture after CMV antigen stimulation. Written as DNA, the CDR3 is TGTGCCACCAGCGGCCGGGTCGGCACTGAAGCTTTCTTT. This sequence encodes CATSGRVGTEAFF.